These 30 T cell receptor beta chains were sequenced from one sample in a study of CD8+CD57+ T cells in acquired aplastic anemia. Only patients with CD8+CD57+ cell expansion on flow cytometry were chosen for sequencing. Profiling of TCR beta VDJ combinations and CDR3 sequences used genomic DNA as template. One entry per CDR3 protein, called by TCRdb with MiXCR from the reads. Among approximately 220,000 distinct CDR3 sequences listed, around 45% were seen once. Sequencing input: sorted CD4+, CD8+, or CD8+CD57+ T cells (not recorded which) from PBMCs. These receptors came from a human donor with aplastic anemia.

Points on this clonotype: This may arise from a read error, as a much more abundant clone is one base away. The rearrangement joins TRBV12-5 to TRBJ1-5; unclear D gene. This CDR3 is built from 14 residues. Per the germline V gene, CDR1 is LGHNT and CDR2 is FRNRAP. CDR3 DNA: TGTGCCAGCAGTCCCAGGACGGGTTCGGAGCCCCAGCATTTT. Its translation: CASSPRTGSEPQHF.

A note on this clonotype: The conserved final phenylalanine or tryptophan is absent from the CDR3, which likely points to a read error. Because the CDR3's place on the DNA is in doubt, the DNA is left out and the CDR3 is given as listed by TCRdb. The chain uses TRBV7-9 and TRBJ1-1; TRBD1 was called by the table and not checked on the DNA. The CDR3 spans 11 amino acids, including both terminal residues. Germline lookup yields CDR1 SEHNR and CDR2 FQNEAQ (reference sequence). The CDR3 reads CASSPIPGAVV.

This clonotype has only a few counts. For the CDR3, the DNA is TGTGCCAGCTCAGAGGGTGTAAGAGGAAACACCATATATTTT. It codes for CASSEGVRGNTIYF. The chain joins TRBV18 to TRBJ1-3, with no clear D. V was cut by 5 bases and J by 4 bases, with 12 bases left in between. The germline V gene has CDR1 KGHSH and CDR2 LQKENI. The CDR3 is made up of 14 amino acids.

In this sample, this clonotype turned up many times. The chain uses TRBV5-6 and TRBJ2-7; 7 bases align to TRBD1. Per the germline V gene, CDR1 is SGHDT and CDR2 is YYEEEE. The CDR3 is made up of 14 amino acids. V was pared by 4 bases and J by 5 bases, with 9 bases of the junction left unmatched. As DNA, the CDR3 is TGTGCCAGCAGCGCAAGGACAGGCCCGGACGAGCAGTACTTC. Translated: CASSARTGPDEQYF.

This chain uses TRBV7-2 with TRBJ2-7, with D maybe TRBD2 (6 bases). This CDR3 contains 13 residues. V dropped 10 bases and J dropped 2 bases, with 15 bases sitting between them. From germline, CDR1 is SGHTA and CDR2 FQGNSA. In DNA, the CDR3 is TGTGCCACCCGGGAGCGGTCTGCCTACGAGCAGTACTTC. Translation gives CATRERSAYEQYF.

The chain has TRBV19 and TRBJ1-6; 7 bases are a match to TRBD1. The length of the CDR3 is 17 residues. The ends lost 3 bases at V and 4 bases at J; junction bases unmatched: 9. CDR1 and CDR2 (germline): LNHDA, SQIVND (reference sequence). In DNA, the CDR3 is TGTGCCAGTAGTATGAGTCGGGACAGCGCGTATAATTCACCCCTCCACTTT. It yields the protein CASSMSRDSAYNSPLHF.

This clonotype was observed many times. The gene calls are TRBV19 and TRBJ2-3; tentatively, D is TRBD1 (6 bases). Per germline, CDR1 LNHDA and CDR2 SQIVND (reference sequence). Between the trimmed V and J ends, which lost 3 bases and 2 bases, there was a span of 12 bases. The CDR3 is 15 residues long. The CDR3 DNA is TGTGCCAGTAGTATTTCAGGACAGAACACAGATACGCAGTATTTT. Residues: CASSISGQNTDTQYF. The full variable domain, its missing parts supplied by reference TRBV19 and TRBJ2-3, is DGGITQSPKYLFRKEGQNVTLSCEQNLNHDAMYWYRQDPGQGLRLIYYSQIVNDFQKGDIAEGYSVSREKKESFPLTVTSAQKNPTAFYLCASSISGQNTDTQYFGPGTRLTVL.

The chain is built from TRBV7-9 and TRBJ2-7; tentative D call: TRBD1 (6 bases). Trimming left V 5 bases short and J 3 bases short, with 11 bases between. Germline CDR1 and CDR2: SEHNR and FQNEAQ (reference sequence). This CDR3 is 13 amino acids long. The CDR3 is CASSPRTDYEQYF. CDR3 DNA sequence: TGTGCCAGCAGCCCGAGGACAGACTACGAGCAGTACTTC.

This clonotype was detected only a few times. V gene TRBV2 combines with J gene TRBJ1-2; the D gene is possibly TRBD1 (6 bases). The germline gives CDR1 SNHLY, CDR2 FYNNEI. V shed 5 bases and J shed 10 bases, with 23 bases lying between them. The CDR3 covers 15 residues. CDR3 residues: CASSSPISGEVTYTF. The CDR3 nucleotides are TGTGCCAGCAGTAGCCCTATATCAGGGGAGGTTACCTACACCTTC. Supplemented by reference TRBV2 and TRBJ1-2, the full variable domain reads EPEVTQTPSHQVTQMGQEVILRCVPISNHLYFYWYRQILGQKVEFLVSFYNNEISEKSEIFDDQFSVERPDGSNFTLKIRSTKLEDSAMYFCASSSPISGEVTYTFGSGTRLTVV.

This clonotype has at least ten counts. This CDR3 reads CASSLGFGTSHSYEQYF. In nucleotides, the CDR3 is TGTGCCAGCAGCTTAGGGTTTGGGACATCGCACTCCTACGAGCAGTACTTC. The chain joins TRBV7-9 to TRBJ2-7; D is perhaps TRBD1 (6 bases). CDR3 size: 17 residues. V lost 1 base, J lost 0 bases, and 16 bases lay in between. Germline loops: CDR1 SEHNR, CDR2 FQNEAQ (reference sequence).

The chain carries TRBV5-1 and TRBJ2-7; 12 bases fit TRBD2. This CDR3 is 17 amino acids long. The germline V gene has CDR1 SGHRS and CDR2 YFSETQ. With 0 bases clipped from V and 5 bases from J, the junction kept 9 bases outside the gene matches. DNA for the CDR3: TGCGCCAGCAGCTTGGGTTCTAGCGGGAGGGGGTACCACGAGCAGTACTTC. This sequence encodes CASSLGSSGRGYHEQYF. Supplemented by reference TRBV5-1 and TRBJ2-7, the full variable domain reads KAGVTQTPRYLIKTRGQQVTLSCSPISGHRSVSWYQQTPGQGLQFLFEYFSETQRNKGNFPGRFSGRQFSNSRSEMNVSTLELGDSALYLCASSLGSSGRGYHEQYFGPGTRLTVT.

The chain is built from TRBV19 and TRBJ1-2; D uncertain. The CDR3 runs 15 residues. V was shortened by 3 bases and J by 2 bases, with 13 bases between the two germline ends. Germline CDR1 reads LNHDA; CDR2 reads SQIVND (reference sequence). The chain's CDR3 is CASSIRTKWNYGYTF. CDR3 DNA sequence: TGTGCCAGTAGTATCCGGACCAAATGGAACTATGGCTACACCTTC.

This clonotype was counted once. V and J are TRBV20-1 and TRBJ2-1, with 9 positions matching TRBD2. After removal of 8 bases from V and 4 bases from J, the junction contained 3 bases not matched to a gene. This CDR3 spans 12 amino acids. In germline, CDR1 is DFQATT, CDR2 SNEGSKA (reference sequence). This CDR3 reads CSKSGGYNEQFF. CDR3 DNA: TGCAGTAAGAGCGGGGGGTACAATGAGCAGTTCTTC.

V is TRBV15 and J is TRBJ2-3; the match to TRBD2 covers 13 bases. This CDR3 is 17 amino acids long. Per the germline V gene, CDR1 is LNHNV and CDR2 is YYDKDF (reference sequence). J lost 2 bases, V lost 3 bases, and 5 bases had no gene match. The CDR3: CATSSLGLAGHTDTQYF. CDR3 in DNA: TGTGCCACCAGCAGCCTGGGACTAGCGGGGCACACAGATACGCAGTATTTT. The entire variable domain, with the rest obtained from reference TRBV15 and TRBJ2-3, is as follows: DAMVIQNPRYQVTQFGKPVTLSCSQTLNHNVMYWYQQKSSQAPKLLFHYYDKDFNNEADTPDNFQSRRPNTSFCFLDIRSPGLGDTAMYLCATSSLGLAGHTDTQYFGPGTRLTVL.

This clonotype has just a few counts. CDR3 in amino acids: CASNFGGQVNTDTQYF. As DNA, the CDR3 is TGTGCCAGCAATTTTGGGGGGCAGGTGAACACAGATACGCAGTATTTT. The chain employs TRBV6-6 and TRBJ2-3, with D perhaps given as TRBD1 or TRBD2 (6 bases each). This CDR3 is 16 amino acids long. V lost 7 bases and J 2 bases, leaving 19 bases between the germline ends. From germline, CDR1 is MNHNY and CDR2 SVGAGI (reference sequence).

To note about this clonotype: A much bigger clone sits one base away, suggesting this may be a read error. The chain recombines TRBV7-6 with TRBJ2-1, with TRBD2 identical over 9 bases. Germline loops: CDR1 SGHVS, CDR2 FNYEAQ. CDR3 length: 14 amino acids. The CDR3 nucleotides read TGTGCCGGCAGCCCTAGCGGGGCTAACAATGAGCAGTTCTTC. This sequence encodes CAGSPSGANNEQFF.

This clonotype occurred many times. The rearrangement joins TRBV9 to TRBJ1-2, with D maybe TRBD1 (5 bases). Germline V lookup: CDR1 SGDLS, CDR2 YYNGEE. This CDR3 has 13 amino acids. The ends were cut back, 0 bases at V and 8 bases at J, with 11 bases in the middle. The CDR3 DNA reads as TGTGCCAGCAGCGTAGAGGCAGGGCAAGGCTACACCTTC. Its protein product is CASSVEAGQGYTF.

With regard to this clonotype: Just one base apart from a much larger clone, this may be a read error. The chain carries TRBV7-9 and TRBJ1-1; TRBD1 matches 7 bases. This CDR3 has 15 amino acids. In germline, CDR1 is SEHNR, CDR2 FQNEAQ (reference sequence). The CDR3 bases are TGTGCCAGCAGCCCACCGACAGGGCGGAACACTGAAGCTTCCTTT. Translated: CASSPPTGRNTEASF. Supplemented by reference TRBV7-9 and TRBJ1-1, the full variable domain reads DTGVSQNPRHKITKRGQNVTFRCDPISEHNRLYWYRQTLGQGPEFLTYFQNEAQLEKSRLLSDRFSAERPKGSFSTLEIQRTEQGDSAMYLCASSPPTGRNTEASFGQGTRLTVV.

CDR3 residues: CASTPFPGWNGYTF. The CDR3 coding sequence is TGTGCCAGCACACCCTTCCCGGGCTGGAATGGCTACACCTTC. The rearrangement joins TRBV7-9 to TRBJ1-2; D is unresolved. CDR3 length equals 14 residues. Germline CDR1 SEHNR, CDR2 FQNEAQ (reference sequence). V was clipped by 7 bases and J by 6 bases, with 18 bases between them.

This clonotype has a handful of counts. The chain carries TRBV11-3 and TRBJ2-7; 9 bases are shared with TRBD1. V shed 3 bases, J shed 0 bases, and the junction held 3 bases outside the gene matches. Germline assignment: CDR1 SGHNT and CDR2 YENEEA. The CDR3 length is 15 residues. CDR3 region: CASSLGTGSSYEQYV. The CDR3 nucleotides read TGTGCCAGCAGCTTGGGGACAGGGAGCTCCTACGAGCAGTACGTC.

This clonotype was recorded at least ten times. This chain connects TRBV10-3 to TRBJ2-1; D uncertain. Per germline, CDR1 ENHRY and CDR2 SYGVKD. The length of the CDR3 is 16 residues. The germline V and J ends were trimmed by 7 bases and 0 bases, with 16 bases remaining between them. CDR3 region: CAIMGRGDPSYNEQFF. CDR3 bases: TGTGCCATCATGGGTCGTGGCGACCCCTCCTACAATGAGCAGTTCTTC.

A single count supports this clonotype. The rearrangement links TRBV15 to TRBJ1-1, with D unresolved. CDR3 length: 14 amino acids. Germline loops: CDR1 LNHNV, CDR2 YYDKDF (reference sequence). Trimming shortened V by 0 bases and J by 1 base, and 6 bases separated the two germline ends. Written as DNA, the CDR3 is TGTGCCACCAGCAGAGATCTCGGGAACACTGAAGCTTTCTTT. Amino acid sequence: CATSRDLGNTEAFF.

This clonotype showed up many times. The genes are TRBV11-2 and TRBJ2-1; 9 positions agree with TRBD2. Germline values: CDR1 SGHAT, CDR2 FQNNGV. The V segment lost 0 bases and the J segment 6 bases; nucleotides outside the gene matches: 6. The CDR3 loop spans 16 amino acids. CDR3 coding DNA: TGTGCCAGCAGCTTAGAGCGACTAGCGGTTACCAATGAGCAGTTCTTC. It codes for CASSLERLAVTNEQFF. The full variable domain, in which reference TRBV11-2 and TRBJ2-1 provide the parts outside the CDR3, is EAGVAQSPRYKIIEKRQSVAFWCNPISGHATLYWYQQILGQGPKLLIQFQNNGVVDDSQLPKDRFSAERLKGVDSTLKIQPAKLEDSAVYLCASSLERLAVTNEQFFGPGTRLTVL.

This clonotype has a handful of counts. The chain combines TRBV5-1 with TRBJ1-2; D perhaps matches TRBD1 (5 bases). The CDR3 consists of 11 residues. Germline CDR1 reads SGHRS; CDR2 reads YFSETQ. The V gene lost 4 bases and the J gene lost 8 bases, with 9 bases spanning the gap. The DNA for the CDR3 is TGCGCCAGCAGCCCGGAGGGGGGCTACACCTTC. Amino acids: CASSPEGGYTF.

This clonotype was observed many times. V and J are TRBV19 and TRBJ1-5; D remains ambiguous. V shed 3 bases and J shed 2 bases, with 2 bases lying between them. Per the germline V gene, CDR1 is LNHDA and CDR2 is SQIVND (reference sequence). The CDR3 has 12 amino acids. This CDR3 reads CASSIGNQPQHF. CDR3 DNA sequence: TGTGCCAGTAGTATCGGCAATCAGCCCCAGCATTTT.

This clonotype was observed many times. The chain couples TRBV6-4 to TRBJ2-3; the match to TRBD2 covers 11 bases. The junction had 2 bases not matched to a gene; V was cut back by 3 bases and J by 3 bases. Germline V gene lookup returns CDR1 MRHNA and CDR2 SNTAGT. This CDR3 comprises 15 residues. CDR3 nucleotides: TGTGCCAGCAGTGAACTAGCGGGGGATACAGATACGCAGTATTTT. Protein sequence: CASSELAGDTDTQYF.

This clonotype was counted ten times or more. The chain links TRBV5-6 to TRBJ2-2; TRBD2 agrees at 7 bases. Germline-derived CDR1 and CDR2 are SGHDT and YYEEEE. This CDR3 has 13 amino acids. With V trimmed by 3 bases and J by 6 bases, 2 bases remained unmatched. The CDR3 region has the DNA TGTGCCAGCAGCTCCGGGAGGCCCGGGGAGCTGTTTTTT. It yields the protein CASSSGRPGELFF.

The chain employs TRBV29-1 and TRBJ2-3, with 8 bases lining up with TRBD1. CDR3 length equals 12 residues. J gave up 6 bases and V 8 bases, and 7 bases lay outside the gene matches. The germline V gene has CDR1 SQVTM and CDR2 ANQGSEA. The CDR3 protein is CSSDRGLDTQYF. The CDR3 DNA reads TGCAGCAGTGACAGGGGTTTGGATACGCAGTATTTT.

As for this clonotype: One end of the junction is discordant with germline, which a read error may explain. This chain joins TRBV7-9 and TRBJ2-3; D remains ambiguous. Germline assignment: CDR1 SEHNR and CDR2 FQNEAQ (reference sequence). The CDR3 sequence is 13 residues long. In DNA form, the CDR3 reads TGTGCCAGCAGCCCCTCAGGCACACATACGCAGTATTTT. Its translation is CASSPSGTHTQYF.

CDR3 DNA: TGCAGCGTTGTGGAAGGGCCCTCCTACGAGCAGTACTTC. The encoded protein is CSVVEGPSYEQYF. V usage is TRBV29-1 and J usage is TRBJ2-7; the D is unclear. V lost 4 bases to trimming and J lost 0 bases, with 10 bases between them. The CDR3 extends over 13 amino acids. CDR1 is SQVTM, CDR2 ANQGSEA, per germline.